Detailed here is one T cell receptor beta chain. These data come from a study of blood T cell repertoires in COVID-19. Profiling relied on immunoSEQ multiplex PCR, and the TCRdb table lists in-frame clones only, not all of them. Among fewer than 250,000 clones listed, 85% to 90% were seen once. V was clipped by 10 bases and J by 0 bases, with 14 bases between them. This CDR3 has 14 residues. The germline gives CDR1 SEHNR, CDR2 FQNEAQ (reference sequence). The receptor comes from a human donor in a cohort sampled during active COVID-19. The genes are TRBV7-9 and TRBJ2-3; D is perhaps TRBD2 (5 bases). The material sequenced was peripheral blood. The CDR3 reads CATTGIGSTDTQYF. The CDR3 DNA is TGTGCCACTACGGGAATAGGGAGCACAGATACGCAGTATTTT.